A selection of T cell receptor beta chains follows, all from one sample in a study of T cells after posttransplantation cyclophosphamide. Produced via immunoSEQ multiplex PCR; TCRdb's table is partial and in-frame only. The sample includes under 950 clones, almost 65% of them seen just once. The source material was CD8+ T cells sorted from PBMCs, sampled 84 days after allogeneic stem cell transplant with posttransplant cyclophosphamide. Source of these receptors: a male patient between 25 and 39 years old who received an allogeneic stem cell transplant from a related donor, was CMV-positive, and had no GVHD. Some T cells may arise from the graft donor. Both conserved end residues are part of each CDR3. Part of the rows lack a size; the others show once, few, many or a class for expanded clones.

V gene	J gene	clone size	CDR3 protein
TRBV6-5	TRBJ2-7	NA	CASSYTGTNYEQYF
TRBV10-3	TRBJ2-1	NA	CAISDGSSYNEQFF
TRBV5-4	TRBJ1-2	NA	CASSLDSNYGYTF
TRBV13	TRBJ2-3	NA	CASSAADKLAGRVDTQYF
TRBV6-5	TRBJ1-6	NA	CASSYSPGSPLHF
TRBV27	TRBJ2-1	NA	CASSLTGRNNEQFF
TRBV19	TRBJ2-2	NA	CATQTGTDNTGELFF
TRBV16	TRBJ2-7	NA	CASSQSLYEQYF
TRBV2	TRBJ1-6	NA	CASSESEVRYNSPLHF
TRBV6-5	TRBJ2-3	NA	CASSYVAGVADTQYF
TRBV29-1	TRBJ1-1	NA	CSAWTELNTEAFF
TRBV27	TRBJ2-3	NA	CASTLAGGNTDTQYF
TRBV19	TRBJ2-3	NA	CASTPLGVSTDTQYF
TRBV10-2	TRBJ2-2	NA	CASSDKGAGSGELFF
TRBV15	TRBJ2-7	NA	CATSRGFGTSPYEQYF
TRBV27	TRBJ1-5	few	CASSLWQGNQPQHF
TRBV19	TRBJ2-5	NA	CASRGLLAGEETQYF
TRBV19	TRBJ2-5	NA	CASSRSLPETQYF
TRBV27	TRBJ2-6	NA	CASSGSRGPGANVLTF
TRBV6-6	TRBJ2-7	once	CASMTQRGNYEQYF
TRBV20-1	TRBJ2-3	NA	CSAKQGTQYF
TRBV19	TRBJ1-3	NA	CASSKPGFSGNTIYF
TRBV28	TRBJ2-7	NA	CASSLYSGGEQYF
TRBV4-2	TRBJ2-1	once	CASSQAPGRGTRWDEQFF
TRBV4-3	TRBJ2-3	NA	CASSWNGLPGDTQYF
TRBV27	TRBJ2-5	large	CASSLSGLETQYF
TRBV5-6	TRBJ1-1	NA	CASSFDSRVNTEAFF
TRBV28	TRBJ1-1	few	CASPTPEAFF
TRBV4-3	TRBJ2-3	NA	CASSQVGRGTSRGYTQYF